The clone carrying this T cell receptor (beta chain) appeared a few times. This sample was included in a study of T-cell reconstitution after alpha-beta-depleted transplantation in children. The TCRbeta library incorporated unique molecular identifiers. TCRdb ran MiXCR on the PCR reads and lists one entry per CDR3 protein. The table records about 130,000 distinct CDR3 sequences, around 9.8% of them present only once. The ends were cut back, 6 bases at V and 5 bases at J, with 11 bases in the middle. CDR3 length: 13 residues. This receptor was taken from a girl under three years old who had a stem cell transplant for combined immunodeficiency, so the T cells may come from the graft donor. The chain carries TRBV12-3 or TRBV12-4 and TRBJ1-5; D is ambiguous. The specimen was PBMCs, mostly from graft donor cells, collected 180 days after TCRalphabeta/CD19-depleted stem cell transplant. The CDR3 spells CASSPHPDQPQHF. CDR3 coding DNA: TGTGCCAGCAGCCCCCATCCCGATCAGCCCCAGCATTTT.